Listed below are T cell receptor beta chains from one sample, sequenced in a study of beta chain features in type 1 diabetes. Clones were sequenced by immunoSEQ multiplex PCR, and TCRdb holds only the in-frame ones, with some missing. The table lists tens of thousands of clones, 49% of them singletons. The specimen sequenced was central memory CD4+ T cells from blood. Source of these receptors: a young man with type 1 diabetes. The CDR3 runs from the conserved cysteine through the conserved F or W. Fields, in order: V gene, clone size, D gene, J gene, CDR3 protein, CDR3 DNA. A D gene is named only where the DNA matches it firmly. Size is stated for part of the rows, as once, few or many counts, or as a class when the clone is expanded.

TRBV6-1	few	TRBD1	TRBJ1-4	CASSGRGGTENEKLFF	TGTGCCAGCAGTGGAAGGGGTGGGACAGAGAATGAAAAACTGTTTTTT
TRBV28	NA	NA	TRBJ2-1	CASSVLSSYNEQFF	TGTGCCAGCAGCGTCTTGAGCTCCTACAATGAGCAGTTCTTC
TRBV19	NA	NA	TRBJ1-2	CASAKLEGMGGYTF	TGTGCCAGTGCCAAACTCGAGGGAATGGGTGGCTACACCTTC
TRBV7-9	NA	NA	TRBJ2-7	CASSEGLSYEQYF	TGTGCCAGCAGCGAGGGACTGTCCTACGAGCAGTACTTC
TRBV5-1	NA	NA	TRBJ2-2	CASSAGSLNTGELFF	TGCGCCAGCAGCGCCGGGTCCCTGAACACCGGGGAGCTGTTTTTT
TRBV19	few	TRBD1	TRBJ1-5	CASSIPTGGLQPQHF	TGTGCCAGTAGTATCCCCACAGGGGGCTTGCAGCCCCAGCATTTT
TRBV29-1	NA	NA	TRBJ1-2	CSDPGGYTF	TGCAGCGACCCGGGGGGCTACACCTTC
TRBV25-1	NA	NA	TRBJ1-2	CASSPRGGSYGYTF	TGTGCCAGCAGTCCACGGGGGGGCAGCTATGGCTACACCTTC
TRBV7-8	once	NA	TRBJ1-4	CASSYDSLNEKLFF	TGTGCCAGCAGCTACGACAGTCTTAATGAAAAACTGTTTTTT
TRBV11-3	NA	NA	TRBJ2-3	CASSLGTRDTSTDTQYF	TGTGCCAGCAGCTTAGGGACCCGGGACACTAGCACAGATACGCAGTATTTT
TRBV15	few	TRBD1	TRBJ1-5	CATSRGTGTFSNQPQHF	TGTGCCACCAGCAGAGGGACAGGTACCTTTAGCAATCAGCCCCAGCATTTT
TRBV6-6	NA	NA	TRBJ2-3	CASSYSGQGSTDTQYF	TGTGCCAGCAGTTACTCAGGGCAGGGCAGCACAGATACGCAGTATTTT
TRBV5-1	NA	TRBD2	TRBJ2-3	CASSSGLARGSDTQYF	TGCGCCAGCAGCTCTGGACTAGCGCGGGGGTCGGATACGCAGTATTTT
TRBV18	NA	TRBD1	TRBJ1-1	CASSTTQGATEAFF	TGTGCCAGCTCTACCACCCAGGGGGCCACTGAAGCTTTCTTT
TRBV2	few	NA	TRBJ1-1	CASRVDSNTEAFF	TGTGCCAGCAGGGTGGACTCGAACACTGAAGCTTTCTTT
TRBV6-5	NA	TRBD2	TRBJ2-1	CASSYTGLAGGREQFF	TGTGCCAGCAGTTACACCGGACTAGCGGGGGGGCGTGAGCAGTTCTTC
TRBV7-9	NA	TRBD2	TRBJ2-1	CASSPLAGGPRDNEQFF	TGTGCCAGCAGCCCACTAGCGGGAGGGCCTCGGGACAATGAGCAGTTCTTC
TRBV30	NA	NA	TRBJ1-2	CAWRGQGGGYTF	TGTGCCTGGAGAGGGCAGGGAGGAGGCTACACCTTC
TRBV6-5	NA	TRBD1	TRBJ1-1	CASRPGQGITFF	TGTGCCAGCAGGCCGGGACAGGGAATTACTTTCTTT
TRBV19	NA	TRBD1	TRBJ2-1	CASSMVPRTGRAMNEQFF	TGTGCCAGTAGTATGGTCCCCCGGACAGGGCGGGCAATGAATGAGCAGTTCTTC
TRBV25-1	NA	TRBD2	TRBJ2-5	CASSDPLAGGTSETQYF	TGTGCCAGCAGTGACCCACTAGCGGGAGGAACATCAGAGACCCAGTACTTC
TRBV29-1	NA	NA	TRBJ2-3	CSVEGGAGMSNTQYF	TGCAGCGTTGAGGGGGGGGCAGGCATGTCAAATACGCAGTATTTT
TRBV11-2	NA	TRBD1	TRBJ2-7	CASTPGIVGTGSHEQYF	TGTGCCAGCACCCCTGGTATCGTCGGGACAGGGTCTCACGAGCAGTACTTC
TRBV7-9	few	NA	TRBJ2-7	CASSRSIEQYF	TGTGCCAGCAGTCGCAGTATCGAGCAGTACTTC
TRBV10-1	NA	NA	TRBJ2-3	CASSPDLTDTQYF	TGCGCCAGCAGTCCGGACTTAACAGATACGCAGTATTTT
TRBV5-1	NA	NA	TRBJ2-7	CASSPGQYYEQYF	TGCGCCAGCAGCCCGGGACAATACTACGAGCAGTACTTC
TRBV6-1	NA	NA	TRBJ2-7	CATTVVAYEQYF	TGTGCCACTACCGTAGTAGCCTACGAGCAGTACTTC
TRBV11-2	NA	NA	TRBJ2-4	CASSRVAKNIQYF	TGTGCCAGCAGCAGAGTAGCCAAAAACATTCAGTACTTC
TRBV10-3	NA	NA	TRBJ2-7	CAISVQASYEQYF	TGTGCCATCAGTGTTCAGGCATCCTACGAGCAGTACTTC
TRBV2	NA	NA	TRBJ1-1	CASGRGTF	TGTGCCAGCGGGAGAGGGACATTT
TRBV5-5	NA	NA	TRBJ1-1	CASSSTGREAFF	TGTGCCAGCAGCTCGACAGGTAGAGAAGCTTTCTTT
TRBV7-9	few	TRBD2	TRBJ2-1	CASSSMTSGRRNEQFF	TGTGCCAGCAGCTCAATGACTAGCGGGAGGAGGAATGAGCAGTTCTTC
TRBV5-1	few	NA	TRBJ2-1	CASSLRPGSYNEQFF	TGCGCCAGCAGCCTCCGGCCCGGGTCTTACAATGAGCAGTTCTTC
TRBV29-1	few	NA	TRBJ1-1	CSVEREFSNTEAFF	TGCAGCGTTGAACGAGAGTTCTCGAACACTGAAGCTTTCTTT
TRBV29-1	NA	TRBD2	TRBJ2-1	CSVGAGDYLRNEQFF	TGCAGCGTTGGGGCGGGAGATTACCTAAGGAATGAGCAGTTCTTC
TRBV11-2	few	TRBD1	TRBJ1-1	CASSLDDRATEAFF	TGTGCCAGCAGCTTAGATGACAGGGCGACTGAAGCTTTCTTT
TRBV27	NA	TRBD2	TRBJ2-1	CASSATSGSRWEGYNEQFF	TGTGCCAGCAGTGCCACTAGCGGGAGTAGGTGGGAGGGTTACAATGAGCAGTTCTTC
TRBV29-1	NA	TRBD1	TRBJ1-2	CSVAGQGVGYTF	TGCAGCGTTGCAGGACAGGGGGTAGGCTACACCTTC
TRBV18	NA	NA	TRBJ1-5	CASSSQGGPNQPQHF	TGTGCCAGCTCATCTCAAGGGGGACCCAATCAGCCCCAGCATTTT
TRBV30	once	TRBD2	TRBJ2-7	CAWSVRSGRAGEQYF	TGTGCCTGGAGTGTACGAAGCGGGAGGGCCGGCGAGCAGTACTTC
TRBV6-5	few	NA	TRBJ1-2	CASTSVNGYTF	TGTGCCAGCACCTCGGTGAATGGCTACACCTTC
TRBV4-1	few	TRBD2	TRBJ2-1	CASSQEPSGGSNEQFF	TGCGCCAGCAGCCAAGAACCTAGCGGGGGGTCCAATGAGCAGTTCTTC
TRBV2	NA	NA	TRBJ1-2	CASSEGWEYTF	TGTGCCAGCAGTGAAGGTTGGGAGTACACCTTC
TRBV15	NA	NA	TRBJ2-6	CATSLTGSGANVLTF	TGTGCCACCAGCCTAACAGGGTCTGGGGCCAACGTCCTGACTTTC
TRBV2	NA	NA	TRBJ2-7	CASSERLGQYF	TGTGCCAGCAGTGAACGCCTAGGGCAGTACTTC
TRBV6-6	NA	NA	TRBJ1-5	CASSPDSLNQPQHF	TGTGCCAGCAGTCCAGACAGTCTCAATCAGCCCCAGCATTTT
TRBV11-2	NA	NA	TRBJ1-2	CASSLDRVRGYTF	TGTGCCAGCAGCTTAGACAGGGTTCGAGGCTACACCTTC
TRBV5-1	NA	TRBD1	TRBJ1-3	CASSGTGAIGNTIYF	TGCGCCAGCAGCGGAACAGGGGCTATTGGAAACACCATATATTTT
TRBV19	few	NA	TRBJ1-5	CASTREARGHQPQHF	TGTGCCAGTACCCGGGAGGCCCGTGGTCATCAGCCCCAGCATTTT
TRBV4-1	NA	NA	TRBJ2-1	CASSQDPTGTWSSYNEQFF	TGCGCCAGCAGCCAAGACCCCACCGGGACTTGGAGCTCCTACAATGAGCAGTTCTTC
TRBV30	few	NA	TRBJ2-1	CAWSKQAGQGQFF	TGTGCCTGGAGTAAGCAAGCGGGTCAGGGGCAGTTCTTC
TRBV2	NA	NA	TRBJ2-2	CASSEVAFTGELFF	TGTGCCAGCAGTGAAGTAGCGTTCACCGGGGAGCTGTTTTTT
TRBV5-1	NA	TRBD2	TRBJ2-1	CASSGRLAGGAGNEQFF	TGCGCCAGCAGCGGAAGACTAGCGGGGGGGGCGGGGAATGAGCAGTTCTTC
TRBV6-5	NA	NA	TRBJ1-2	CASSSPGQNYGYTF	TGTGCCAGCAGTTCGCCCGGACAAAACTATGGCTACACCTTC
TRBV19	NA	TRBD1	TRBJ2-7	CASSTTRDRGTYEQYF	TGTGCCAGTAGTACTACCCGGGACAGGGGAACCTACGAGCAGTACTTC
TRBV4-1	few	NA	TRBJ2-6	CASRPPGGAEGANVLTF	TGCGCCAGCAGACCCCCCGGAGGGGCGGAAGGGGCCAACGTCCTGACTTTC
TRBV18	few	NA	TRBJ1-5	CASSPGNADGQPQHF	TGTGCCAGCTCACCCGGGAATGCCGACGGGCAGCCCCAGCATTTT